Following are 30 T cell receptor beta chains from one sample sequenced in a study of control samples from healthy donors and cancer patients. Here immunoSEQ multiplex PCR was the method, and the copy in TCRdb shows in-frame clones only, minus some. The sample holds 85,000 to 100,000 clones; roughly four fifths are singletons and the top ten take roughly 2%. The sequenced material came from blood. These receptors were collected from a man between 60 and 75 years old in good health.

The chain joins TRBV5-8 to TRBJ2-5; D ambiguous. Trimming cost V 4 bases and J 0 bases, with 19 bases left between them. Germline CDR1 reads SGHTS; CDR2 reads YDEGEE. The CDR3 extends over 17 amino acids. The chain's CDR3 is CASSQRAVGRNQETQYF. The CDR3 DNA sequence: TGTGCCAGCAGCCAACGGGCTGTCGGCAGGAACCAAGAGACCCAGTACTTC.

V gene TRBV7-9 combines with J gene TRBJ2-5; 16 positions agree with TRBD2. Per germline, CDR1 SEHNR and CDR2 FQNEAQ (reference sequence). The V segment lost 4 bases and the J segment 4 bases; nucleotides outside the gene matches: 9. The CDR3 has 18 residues. In DNA, the CDR3 is TGTGCCAGCAGCTCCCCCCTCGGGACTAGCGGGAGGGCAGAGACCCAGTACTTC. This encodes CASSSPLGTSGRAETQYF. The full variable domain, completed using reference TRBV7-9 and TRBJ2-5, is DTGVSQNPRHKITKRGQNVTFRCDPISEHNRLYWYRQTLGQGPEFLTYFQNEAQLEKSRLLSDRFSAERPKGSFSTLEIQRTEQGDSAMYLCASSSPLGTSGRAETQYFGPGTRLLVL.

The CDR3: CASSDGTSGRAGETQYF. The DNA of the CDR3 is TGTGCCAGCAGCGATGGGACTAGCGGGAGGGCCGGGGAGACCCAGTACTTC. J is TRBJ2-5 and V is TRBV28; TRBD2 matches 16 bases. The CDR3 has 17 amino acids. Germline V lookup: CDR1 MDHEN, CDR2 SYDVKM. V shed 6 bases and J 5 bases; nucleotides not matched to a gene: 9.

The V call is TRBV27, the J call TRBJ2-3, with TRBD2 as a possible D gene (6 bases). Germline CDR1 reads MNHEY; CDR2 reads SMNVEV (reference sequence). This CDR3 contains 15 residues. The V and J ends lost 1 base and 2 bases respectively, with 10 bases between them. CDR3 protein: CASSLWPSATDTQYF. Written as DNA, the CDR3 is TGTGCCAGCAGTTTATGGCCTAGCGCCACAGATACGCAGTATTTT.

The rearrangement joins TRBV19 to TRBJ2-5; D not certain. Trimming took 1 base from V and 5 from J, leaving 14 bases between them. This CDR3 has 15 residues. Germline V gene data show CDR1 as LNHDA and CDR2 as SQIVND (reference sequence). In DNA, the CDR3 is TGTGCCAGTAGTATAGTGGCACCCTCTCGGGAGACCCAGTACTTC. This sequence encodes CASSIVAPSRETQYF. Drawing the rest from reference TRBV19 and TRBJ2-5, the complete variable domain is DGGITQSPKYLFRKEGQNVTLSCEQNLNHDAMYWYRQDPGQGLRLIYYSQIVNDFQKGDIAEGYSVSREKKESFPLTVTSAQKNPTAFYLCASSIVAPSRETQYFGPGTRLLVL.

V usage is TRBV6-5 and J usage is TRBJ2-5, with TRBD1 matching over 8 bases. The CDR3 runs 16 residues. V lost 0 bases and J lost 5; bases outside the gene matches: 8. The germline gives CDR1 MNHEY, CDR2 SVGAGI. The CDR3 reads CASSYSTGGIGETQYF. The CDR3 DNA reads TGTGCCAGCAGTTACTCCACAGGGGGAATTGGGGAGACCCAGTACTTC.

The CDR3 region is CASSSDGRGNTEAFF. DNA for the CDR3: TGTGCCAGCAGTTCAGATGGCAGGGGGAACACTGAAGCTTTCTTT. The genes are TRBV6-5 and TRBJ1-1; the D gene is possibly TRBD1 (6 bases). The CDR3 spans 15 residues. Trimming took 4 bases from V and 1 from J, leaving 13 bases between them. Looked up from germline, CDR1 is MNHEY and CDR2 is SVGAGI.

This sequence joins TRBV13 and TRBJ2-1, with 7 positions matching TRBD2. The V gene end was trimmed by 5 bases and the J gene end by 0 bases; junction bases not matched to a gene: 7. CDR3 length: 16 amino acids. The germline V gene encodes CDR1 PRHDT and CDR2 FYEKMQ (reference sequence). Here the CDR3 reads CASSPPGGSSYNEQFF. The CDR3 DNA reads as TGTGCCAGCAGCCCACCGGGCGGGAGCTCCTACAATGAGCAGTTCTTC.

CDR3 nucleotides: TGTGCCAGCAGCTCCGCTACTAGGGGTTCTAACTATGGCTACACCTTC. Its translation: CASSSATRGSNYGYTF. The rearrangement links TRBV5-5 to TRBJ1-2; possible D gene TRBD1, 5 bases. The CDR3 contains 16 residues. The germline gives CDR1 SGHKS, CDR2 YYEKEE (reference sequence). Trimming left V 3 bases short and J 0 bases short, with 15 bases between.

Only one count was recorded for this clone. In DNA, the CDR3 is TGCGCCAGCAGCGAAACACTAGCGGGAGGGGAGTACGAGCAGTACTTC. Encoded protein: CASSETLAGGEYEQYF. The chain couples TRBV10-2 to TRBJ2-7; TRBD2 aligns across 13 bases. The CDR3 is made up of 16 amino acids. Germline V gene data show CDR1 as WSHSY and CDR2 as SAAADI. Losses at the gene ends were 6 bases for V and 4 bases for J; bases not matched to a gene: 9.

The chain carries TRBV28 and TRBJ2-3; TRBD2 agrees at 10 bases. Germline CDR1 is MDHEN and CDR2 is SYDVKM. V lost 6 bases to trimming and J lost 14 bases; unmatched junction nucleotides: 8. CDR3 size: 12 residues. The CDR3 nucleotides are TGTGCCAGCAGCCCGATTAGCGGGAGGTTGTATTTT. Encoded protein: CASSPISGRLYF. The full variable domain, in which reference TRBV28 and TRBJ2-3 provide the parts outside the CDR3, is DVKVTQSSRYLVKRTGEKVFLECVQDMDHENMFWYRQDPGLGLRLIYFSYDVKMKEKGDIPEGYSVSREKKERFSLILESASTNQTSMYLCASSPISGRLYFGPGTRLTVL.

The V gene is TRBV14, the J gene TRBJ1-6; D gene uncertain. The germline V gene encodes CDR1 SGHDN and CDR2 FVKESK. The V and J ends lost 8 bases and 5 bases respectively, with 13 bases between them. The CDR3 consists of 14 residues. The CDR3 reads CASRVWADNSPLHF. Here the CDR3 DNA reads TGTGCCAGCCGCGTTTGGGCCGATAATTCACCCCTCCACTTT.

The chain carries TRBV25-1 and TRBJ2-5, with D unclear. The germline V gene has CDR1 MGHDK and CDR2 SYGVNS. The CDR3 consists of 16 residues. V shed 3 bases and J shed 3 bases, with 17 bases lying between them. This CDR3 reads CASSELWGRGEETQYF. Written as DNA, the CDR3 is TGTGCCAGCAGTGAGCTCTGGGGTCGTGGAGAAGAGACCCAGTACTTC.

V gene TRBV18 combines with J gene TRBJ2-1, with D unclear. The CDR3 loop spans 14 amino acids. V was trimmed by 3 bases and J by 5 bases, leaving 11 bases between them. The germline V gene encodes CDR1 KGHSH and CDR2 LQKENI. The CDR3 is CASSPRRSDNEQFF. Here the CDR3 DNA reads TGTGCCAGCTCACCGCGTAGGAGTGACAATGAGCAGTTCTTC.

The chain couples TRBV6-6 to TRBJ2-7; D uncertain. Germline CDR1 and CDR2: MNHNY and SVGAGI (reference sequence). The CDR3 is made up of 14 amino acids. Trimming removed 0 bases at V and 0 bases at J, with 6 bases between. As DNA, the CDR3 is TGTGCCAGCAGTTACTCTAGGACCTCCTACGAGCAGTACTTC. It encodes CASSYSRTSYEQYF.

The chain joins TRBV9 to TRBJ2-1; D is tentatively TRBD1 or TRBD2 (6 bases each). Per the germline V gene, CDR1 is SGDLS and CDR2 is YYNGEE. The ends were cut back, 1 base at V and 8 bases at J, with 16 bases in the middle. The CDR3 is 15 amino acids. CDR3 loop: CASSVSGARSDEQFF. DNA of the CDR3: TGTGCCAGCAGCGTATCGGGGGCGCGTTCGGATGAGCAGTTCTTC.

The V call is TRBV2, the J call TRBJ1-1; D gene unclear. The length of the CDR3 is 15 residues. Trimming shortened V by 6 bases and J by 0 bases, and 14 bases separated the two germline ends. CDR1 and CDR2 (germline): SNHLY, FYNNEI. CDR3: CASSPGDRMNTEAFF. The CDR3 DNA follows: TGTGCCAGCAGCCCCGGGGATCGTATGAACACTGAAGCTTTCTTT.

The chain combines TRBV20-1 with TRBJ2-1, with no clear D. V was shortened by 6 bases and J by 9 bases, with 12 bases between the two germline ends. The CDR3 length is 11 residues. CDR1 and CDR2 from the germline V gene are DFQATT and SNEGSKA (reference sequence). The chain's CDR3 is CSAELSFEQFF. The CDR3 nucleotides read TGCAGTGCCGAACTTAGCTTTGAGCAGTTCTTC.

V is TRBV30 and J is TRBJ2-3, with D unclear. The germline V gene encodes CDR1 GTSNPN and CDR2 SVGIG (reference sequence). V lost 5 bases and J lost 9, with 12 bases in between. The CDR3 totals 11 residues. The CDR3 bases are TGTGCCTGGGCTATGGGCGTCACGCAGTATTTT. It encodes CAWAMGVTQYF.

The V and J genes are TRBV19 and TRBJ1-4, with 8 positions matching TRBD1. Germline CDR1 and CDR2: LNHDA and SQIVND (reference sequence). There are 14 residues in the CDR3. J lost 8 bases, V lost 3 bases, and 5 bases had no gene match. The DNA for the CDR3 is TGTGCCAGTAGTATTCGACAGGGGAAAGAAAAACTGTTTTTT. It yields the protein CASSIRQGKEKLFF. Drawing the rest from reference TRBV19 and TRBJ1-4, the complete variable domain is DGGITQSPKYLFRKEGQNVTLSCEQNLNHDAMYWYRQDPGQGLRLIYYSQIVNDFQKGDIAEGYSVSREKKESFPLTVTSAQKNPTAFYLCASSIRQGKEKLFFGSGTQLSVL.

The V call is TRBV11-2, the J call TRBJ1-2; D perhaps matches TRBD1 (5 bases). This CDR3 comprises 15 residues. Germline lookup yields CDR1 SGHAT and CDR2 FQNNGV. Trimming cost V 4 bases and J 0 bases, with 12 bases left between them. CDR3 in amino acids: CASSSTAEANYGYTF. CDR3 in DNA: TGTGCCAGCAGCTCGACAGCCGAAGCTAACTATGGCTACACCTTC.

The chain links TRBV15 to TRBJ1-5; no clear D. The germline V gene has CDR1 LNHNV and CDR2 YYDKDF (reference sequence). This CDR3 comprises 13 residues. V lost 5 bases and J 11 bases, leaving 16 bases between the germline ends. The CDR3, as DNA: TGTGCCACCAGCGCATCAGGAGGCAGAACCCAGCATTTT. Translated, it gives CATSASGGRTQHF. The variable domain in full, completed from reference TRBV15 and TRBJ1-5, reads DAMVIQNPRYQVTQFGKPVTLSCSQTLNHNVMYWYQQKSSQAPKLLFHYYDKDFNNEADTPDNFQSRRPNTSFCFLDIRSPGLGDTAMYLCATSASGGRTQHFGDGTRLSIL.

The chain recombines TRBV6-5 with TRBJ2-1; D uncertain. Trimming removed 8 bases at V and 6 bases at J, with 14 bases between. The CDR3 is 13 residues long. The germline V gene encodes CDR1 MNHEY and CDR2 SVGAGI. CDR3 DNA: TGTGCCAGCTTCGGCCTTTTAGGCAATGAGCAGTTCTTC. It encodes CASFGLLGNEQFF.

V and J are TRBV6-5 and TRBJ1-2; D is possibly TRBD1 (5 bases). CDR3 size: 14 residues. V lost 4 bases and J lost 4, with 13 bases in between. Germline V CDR1 and CDR2: MNHEY, SVGAGI. The CDR3 nucleotides are TGTGCCAGCAGTTTGCCGGGACCGTTCTATGGCTACACCTTC. Its translation: CASSLPGPFYGYTF.

The chain couples TRBV3-1 (or the pseudogene TRBV3-2) to TRBJ1-3, with TRBD1 identical over 7 bases. The CDR3 totals 19 residues. Per germline, CDR1 LGHDT and CDR2 YNNKEL (reference sequence). V was pared by 1 base and J by 3 bases, with 15 bases of the junction left unmatched. The CDR3 region has the DNA TGTGCCAGCAGCCAAGGGATCCTGGGCAGGACAGGCGGTGGAAACACCATATATTTT. This gives the protein CASSQGILGRTGGGNTIYF.

This chain connects TRBV28 to TRBJ2-4; no definite D call. V lost 3 bases and J lost 1, with 16 bases in between. Germline V gene data show CDR1 as MDHEN and CDR2 as SYDVKM. The CDR3 consists of 17 residues. The CDR3 region has the DNA TGTGCCAGCAGTTTCAATGCAGGTGATCACGCCAAAAACATTCAGTACTTC. Its protein product is CASSFNAGDHAKNIQYF.

This clone was seen once. The junction departs from germline at one end; a sequencing error may be responsible. J is TRBJ2-4 and V is TRBV19; TRBD1 matches at 7 bases. This CDR3 is 15 amino acids long. The germline gives CDR1 LNHDA, CDR2 SQIVND (reference sequence). In DNA, the CDR3 is TGTGCCGGTAGTAGCCGACAGGGTTTGGGAAACATTCAGTACTTC. This gives the protein CAGSSRQGLGNIQYF.

The V gene is TRBV18, the J gene TRBJ1-2; D not resolved. In germline, CDR1 is KGHSH, CDR2 LQKENI. Trimming stripped 6 bases from V and 8 bases from J, with 13 bases between. The CDR3 covers 12 residues. CDR3 amino acids: CASSPPLWGYTF. The DNA of the CDR3 is TGTGCCAGCTCCCCCCCTTTATGGGGCTACACCTTC.

This clone was detected only a few times. The chain links TRBV3-1 (or the pseudogene TRBV3-2) to TRBJ2-7; 7 bases are a match to TRBD1. V gave up 4 bases and J gave up 5 bases; unmatched junction bases: 5. The CDR3 has 13 residues. Germline loops: CDR1 LGHDT, CDR2 YNNKEL (reference sequence). The chain's CDR3 is CASSRRGTHEQYF. In nucleotides, the CDR3 is TGTGCCAGCAGCCGCAGGGGGACCCACGAGCAGTACTTC.

The sample holds one count of this clone. The J gene is TRBJ2-5, the V gene TRBV14; D ambiguous. Germline CDR1 is SGHDN and CDR2 is FVKESK. V was cut by 5 bases and J by 1 base, with 17 bases left in between. The CDR3 extends over 16 amino acids. The CDR3 is CASSALVSGIQETQYF. The CDR3 coding sequence is TGTGCCAGCAGCGCGCTTGTATCCGGCATCCAAGAGACCCAGTACTTC.